These T cell receptor beta chains were read from a single sample in a study of T cells of healthy individuals. TCRdb reprocessed the 5' RACE reads via MiXCR and lists one record per CDR3 protein. The sample lists 60,000 to 80,000 distinct CDR3 sequences, about a sixth occurring once. These receptors were taken from a human donor in good health. Each CDR3 is given with its conserved first and last residue. The D gene is left open where the match is weak. Expanded clones are given a class, and other clones once, few, many or no size at all.

v_call,d_call,j_call,clone_size,cdr3_nt,cdr3_aa
TRBV29-1,-,TRBJ2-7,-,TGCAGCGTTGACCCCACTAGCTCCTACGAGCAGTACTTC,CSVDPTSSYEQYF
TRBV5-4,TRBD2,TRBJ2-7,few,TGTGCCAGCAGCTTGGATAGCGGGAGGTTCGAGCAGTACTTC,CASSLDSGRFEQYF
TRBV20-1,-,TRBJ2-1,-,TGCAGTGCTAGTCCCCTCGAGGGGAACAATGAGCAGTTCTTC,CSASPLEGNNEQFF
TRBV11-1,-,TRBJ2-3,few,TGTGCCAGCAGCGCCTCAGGTGGGGATACGCAGTATTTT,CASSASGGDTQYF
TRBV6-2/TRBV6-3,-,TRBJ2-3,many,TGTGCCAGCAGTTCACCGGGCTATGCGCAGTATTTT,CASSSPGYAQYF
TRBV7-2,-,TRBJ2-3,few,TGTGCCAGCAGCTTAGTTCCCCACTCCACAGATACGCAGTATTTT,CASSLVPHSTDTQYF
TRBV28,-,TRBJ2-3,once,TGTGCCAGCACCCTAACTACAGATACGCAGTATTTT,CASTLTTDTQYF
TRBV5-6,-,TRBJ1-4,many,TGTGCCAGCAGTAGGGAGACTAATGAAAAACTGTTTTTT,CASSRETNEKLFF
TRBV5-4,-,TRBJ2-3,-,TGTGCCAGCAGCCGGGACCCGGTAACCTCGGTAGGCACAGATACGCAGTATTTT,CASSRDPVTSVGTDTQYF
TRBV4-1,TRBD1,TRBJ1-1,-,TGCGCCAGCAGCCAAGACAGGGGGGACACTGAAGCTTTCTTT,CASSQDRGDTEAFF
TRBV6-1,-,TRBJ1-4,-,TGTGCCAGCGTCGAGGGGGGCCGGGAAAAACTGTTTTTT,CASVEGGREKLFF
TRBV2,-,TRBJ2-5,few,TGTGCCAGCAGTGACAGTCAACTCTCGGAGACCCAGTACTTC,CASSDSQLSETQYF
TRBV24-1,TRBD1,TRBJ2-3,-,TGTGCCACCAGTGATTCTACAGGGGGCCCCACAGATACGCAGTATTTT,CATSDSTGGPTDTQYF
TRBV2,-,TRBJ2-2,few,TGTGCCAGCAACGGAAGGGGCGCGAACACCGGGGAGCTGTTTTTT,CASNGRGANTGELFF
TRBV6-5,TRBD2,TRBJ2-3,many,TGTGCCAGCAGTCTTAGCGGGGGGGCAACGACCCTCCGCGAGCCGCAGTATTTT,CASSLSGGATTLREPQYF
TRBV29-1,-,TRBJ1-1,many,TGCAGCGTTGAAGAGAGGAGGGGCACTGAAGCTTTCTTT,CSVEERRGTEAFF
TRBV4-3,-,TRBJ2-5,many,TGCGCCAGCAGCCAGGAGGGGACTCAAGAGACCCAGTACTTC,CASSQEGTQETQYF
TRBV20-1,-,TRBJ2-7,-,TGCAGTGCTAGAGATTCAGGGGACTACGAGCAGTACTTC,CSARDSGDYEQYF
TRBV20-1,TRBD2,TRBJ2-1,many,TGCAGTGCTAGAGATCGCCGACTAGCGCTTTGGGAGCAGTTCTTC,CSARDRRLALWEQFF
TRBV12-3/TRBV12-4,-,TRBJ1-1,-,TGTGCCAGCAGTCGAGCGGGCAACACTGAAGCTTTCTTT,CASSRAGNTEAFF
TRBV10-3,-,TRBJ1-4,few,TGTGCCATCAGTGAGGTCGGGGGGAATGAAAAACTGTTTTTT,CAISEVGGNEKLFF
TRBV6-2/TRBV6-3,TRBD2,TRBJ2-2,medium-sized,TGTGCCAGCAGCCCTAGCGGGACGAACACCGGGGAGCTGTTTTTT,CASSPSGTNTGELFF
TRBV3-1,-,TRBJ2-1,few,TGTGCCAGCAGCCAAGAAACTAGCCCGAGCTCCTACAATGAGCAGTTCTTC,CASSQETSPSSYNEQFF
TRBV20-1,-,TRBJ1-2,few,TGCAGTGCTCGGGACAATGGCTACACCTTC,CSARDNGYTF
TRBV4-1,-,TRBJ2-7,many,TGCGCCAGCAGCCAAGATAGGGCTAGCAGGTCCTACGAGCAGTACTTC,CASSQDRASRSYEQYF
TRBV12-3/TRBV12-4,TRBD2,TRBJ2-1,-,TGTGCCAGCAGTTGGGGAGCGGGAGCGTCCTACAATGAGCAGTTCTTC,CASSWGAGASYNEQFF
TRBV12-3/TRBV12-4,-,TRBJ2-3,-,TGTGCCAGCAGTTCAATGGCCACAGATACGCAGTATTTT,CASSSMATDTQYF
TRBV6-5,-,TRBJ2-3,many,TGTGCCAGCAGACATTCCGGGACGCCGGATACGCAGTATTTT,CASRHSGTPDTQYF
TRBV20-1,-,TRBJ2-5,many,TGCAGTGCTAGAGAGGTACAGACCGCCTCAAAGACCCAGTACTTC,CSAREVQTASKTQYF
TRBV29-1,TRBD1,TRBJ2-3,many,TGCAGCCCCCGGGACAGCGCCACAGATACGCAGTATTTT,CSPRDSATDTQYF
TRBV9,-,TRBJ1-4,few,TGTGCCAGCAGCGTGAAGGGGAAACTGTTTTTT,CASSVKGKLFF
TRBV21-1,-,TRBJ2-7,-,TGTGCCAGCAGCGGACAGGGGCCCCACGAGCAGTACTTC,CASSGQGPHEQYF
TRBV9,-,TRBJ2-2,many,TGTGCCAGCAGCCTCCGGGCCGGGAACACCGGGGAGCTGTTTTTT,CASSLRAGNTGELFF
TRBV12-3/TRBV12-4,-,TRBJ1-5,many,TGTGCCAGCAGTTTAGGTGGTTCCAGAAATCAGCCCCAGCATTTT,CASSLGGSRNQPQHF
TRBV29-1,-,TRBJ1-1,-,TGCAGCGTCCGTGGTGGGGGATGGGGAGCTTTCTTT,CSVRGGGWGAFF
TRBV9,TRBD2,TRBJ2-1,-,TGTGCCAGCAGCGTAGTAGCGGGAGCGGGCAATGAGCAGTTCTTC,CASSVVAGAGNEQFF
TRBV9,-,TRBJ2-2,many,TGTGCCAGCAGCGTAGCCGGGGTCGCCGGGGAGCTGTTTTTT,CASSVAGVAGELFF
TRBV12-3/TRBV12-4,TRBD2,TRBJ2-1,-,TGTGCCAGCACCCTCCGACTAGCGGATTACAATGAGCAGTTCTTC,CASTLRLADYNEQFF
TRBV28,-,TRBJ2-7,many,TGTGCCAGCAGGCTCGGGGGAGGTTTACGCGAGCAGTACTTC,CASRLGGGLREQYF
TRBV6-5,TRBD1,TRBJ1-2,many,TGTGCCAGCAGCCGACAGGGGACTATGGAGTACACCTTC,CASSRQGTMEYTF
TRBV5-5,-,TRBJ1-6,many,TGTGCCAGCAGCTTGCCTGCAGATTCACCCCTCCACTTT,CASSLPADSPLHF
TRBV20-1,-,TRBJ1-2,-,TGCAGTGCTAGAGAGGGGACGTGGGAATATGGCTACACCTTC,CSAREGTWEYGYTF
TRBV12-3/TRBV12-4,TRBD2,TRBJ2-3,few,TGTGCCAGCAGTTTAGCGACACTAGCGGGAGGCCCAGATACGCAGTATTTT,CASSLATLAGGPDTQYF
TRBV20-1,-,TRBJ1-1,-,TGCAGTGCTAGAGTAGGTGAAGCAGCTTTCTTT,CSARVGEAAFF
TRBV20-1,TRBD2,TRBJ2-1,many,TGCAGTGCCTATGGGACTAGCGGGTACAATGAGCAGTTCTTC,CSAYGTSGYNEQFF
TRBV9,-,TRBJ2-1,few,TGTGCCAGCAGCGTACTAGCACGCAACTACAATGAGCAGTTCTTC,CASSVLARNYNEQFF
TRBV29-1,TRBD2,TRBJ2-7,many,TGCAGCGTTCTGAACCCGGGACTAGCGGGGGGGCCGAGCTCCTACGAGCAGTACTTC,CSVLNPGLAGGPSSYEQYF
TRBV7-9,-,TRBJ2-7,few,TGTGCCAGCAGCTTAGCCGACAGCTACGAGCAGTACTTC,CASSLADSYEQYF
TRBV7-7,-,TRBJ2-3,-,TGTGCCAGCAGCTTGGGGCCTAGCACAGATACGCAGTATTTT,CASSLGPSTDTQYF
TRBV12-3/TRBV12-4,-,TRBJ1-1,many,TGTGCCAGCAGTTCCACAATCCGTGGCGCTGAAGCTTTCTTT,CASSSTIRGAEAFF
TRBV7-9,TRBD1,TRBJ2-3,many,TGTGCCAGCAGCTCGACAGGGGGGAGCACAGATACGCAGTATTTT,CASSSTGGSTDTQYF
TRBV28,TRBD2,TRBJ2-1,few,TGTGCCAGCAGTCCTCCGGGACTAGTAAACAATGAGCAGTTCTTC,CASSPPGLVNNEQFF
TRBV21-1,-,TRBJ1-3,few,TGTGCCAGCAGCAGGTACCGGGACAGGGAGCGAGACTCTGGAAACACCATATATTTT,CASSRYRDRERDSGNTIYF
TRBV2,-,TRBJ1-4,-,TGTGCCAGCAACTCCGGGTTCGAAAAACTGTTTTTT,CASNSGFEKLFF
TRBV7-9,-,TRBJ2-2,-,TGTGCCAGCAGCTTTCGGGCCGCGAAAGGGGGCGGGGAGCTGTTTTTT,CASSFRAAKGGGELFF